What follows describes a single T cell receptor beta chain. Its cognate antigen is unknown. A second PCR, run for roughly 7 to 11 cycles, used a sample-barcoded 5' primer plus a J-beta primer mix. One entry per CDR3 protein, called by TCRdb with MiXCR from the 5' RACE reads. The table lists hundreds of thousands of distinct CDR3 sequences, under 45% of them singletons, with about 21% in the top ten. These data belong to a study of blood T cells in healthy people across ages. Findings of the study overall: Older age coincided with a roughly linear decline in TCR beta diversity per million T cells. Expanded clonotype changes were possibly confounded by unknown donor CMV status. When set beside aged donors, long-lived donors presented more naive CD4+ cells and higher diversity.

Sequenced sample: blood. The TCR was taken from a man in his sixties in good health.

CDR3 sequence (DNA): TGTGCCAGCAGTTACCCGGGACAAAATAGCAATCAGCCCCAGCATTTT. Translated: CASSYPGQNSNQPQHF. The chain recombines TRBV6-6 with TRBJ1-5; a possible D gene is TRBD1 (6 bases). V was pared by 2 bases and J by 0 bases, with 11 bases between. The CDR3 is 16 residues long. The germline V gene has CDR1 MNHNY and CDR2 SVGAGI (reference sequence).